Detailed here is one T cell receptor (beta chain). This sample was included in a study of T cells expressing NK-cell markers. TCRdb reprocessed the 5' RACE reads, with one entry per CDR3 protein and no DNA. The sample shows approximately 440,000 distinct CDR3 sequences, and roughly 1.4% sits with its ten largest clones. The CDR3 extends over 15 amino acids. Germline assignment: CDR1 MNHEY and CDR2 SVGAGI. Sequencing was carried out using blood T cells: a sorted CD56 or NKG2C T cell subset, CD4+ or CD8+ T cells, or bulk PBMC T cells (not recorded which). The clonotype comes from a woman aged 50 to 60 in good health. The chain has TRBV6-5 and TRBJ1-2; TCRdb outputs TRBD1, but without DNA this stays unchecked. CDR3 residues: CASSYGTQGFYGYTF.